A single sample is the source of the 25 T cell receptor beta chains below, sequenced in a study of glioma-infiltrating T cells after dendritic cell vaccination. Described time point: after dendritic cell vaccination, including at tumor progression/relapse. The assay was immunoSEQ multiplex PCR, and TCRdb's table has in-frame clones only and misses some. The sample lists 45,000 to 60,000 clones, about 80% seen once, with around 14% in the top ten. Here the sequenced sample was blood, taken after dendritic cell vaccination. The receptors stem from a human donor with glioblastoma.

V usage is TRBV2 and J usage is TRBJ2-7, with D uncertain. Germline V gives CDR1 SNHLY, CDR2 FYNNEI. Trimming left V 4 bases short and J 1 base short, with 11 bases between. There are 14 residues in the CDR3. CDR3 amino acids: CASSGKRISYEQYF. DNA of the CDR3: TGTGCCAGCAGTGGGAAGAGGATTTCCTACGAGCAGTACTTC.

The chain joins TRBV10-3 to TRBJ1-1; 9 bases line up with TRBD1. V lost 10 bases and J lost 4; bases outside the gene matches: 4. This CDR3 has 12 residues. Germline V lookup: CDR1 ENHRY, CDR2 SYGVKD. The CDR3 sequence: CASTTGGTEAFF. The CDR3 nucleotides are TGTGCCAGTACGACAGGGGGCACTGAAGCTTTCTTT.

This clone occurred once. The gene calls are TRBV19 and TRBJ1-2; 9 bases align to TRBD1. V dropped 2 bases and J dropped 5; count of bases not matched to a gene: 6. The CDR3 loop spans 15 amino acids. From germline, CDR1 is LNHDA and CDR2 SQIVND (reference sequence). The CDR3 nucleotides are TGTGCCAGTAGTATACTATCACAGGGGGCATATGGCTACACCTTC. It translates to CASSILSQGAYGYTF.

The chain's CDR3 is CASTGTYKAFF. The CDR3 bases are TGTGCCAGCACCGGGACATATAAAGCTTTCTTT. The chain carries TRBV6-1 and TRBJ1-1; perhaps TRBD1 as D (6 bases). The CDR3 consists of 11 residues. V was shortened by 7 bases and J by 9 bases, with 12 bases between the two germline ends. CDR1 and CDR2 (germline): MNHNS, SASEGT.

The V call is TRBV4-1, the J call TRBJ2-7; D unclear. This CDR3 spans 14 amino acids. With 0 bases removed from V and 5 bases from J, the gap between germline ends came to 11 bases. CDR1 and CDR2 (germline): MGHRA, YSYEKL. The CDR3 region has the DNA TGCGCCAGCAGCCAAGATAGAGTTGGGCACGAGCAGTACTTC. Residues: CASSQDRVGHEQYF.

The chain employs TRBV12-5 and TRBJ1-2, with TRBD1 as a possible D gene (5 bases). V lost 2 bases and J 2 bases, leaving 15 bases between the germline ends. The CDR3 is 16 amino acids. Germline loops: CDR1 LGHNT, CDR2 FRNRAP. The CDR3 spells CASGLYPGFANYGYTF. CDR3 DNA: TGTGCTAGTGGTTTGTACCCAGGGTTCGCGAACTATGGCTACACCTTC.

CDR3 in amino acids: CASSLGLADLFSTDTQYF. CDR3 DNA sequence: TGCGCCAGCAGCCTGGGACTAGCGGACCTATTTAGCACAGATACGCAGTATTTT. V gene TRBV5-1 combines with J gene TRBJ2-3, with 11 bases matching TRBD2. V shed 4 bases, J shed 0 bases, and the junction held 10 bases outside the gene matches. CDR1 is SGHRS and CDR2 is YFSETQ in the germline V gene. The CDR3 is 18 residues long.

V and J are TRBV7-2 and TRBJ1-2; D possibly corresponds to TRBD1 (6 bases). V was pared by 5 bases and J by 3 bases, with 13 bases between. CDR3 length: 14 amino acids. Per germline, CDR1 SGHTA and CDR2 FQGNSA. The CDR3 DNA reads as TGTGCCAGCAGCCCAAGGGCAGGGGACTATGGCTACACCTTC. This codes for CASSPRAGDYGYTF.

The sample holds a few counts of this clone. For the CDR3, the DNA is TGTGCCAGCAGTTACGGCAGTGGCTCCTACGAGCAGTACTTC. Amino acids: CASSYGSGSYEQYF. The genes are TRBV6-5 and TRBJ2-7; D unclear. Germline CDR1 is MNHEY and CDR2 is SVGAGI. V shed 2 bases and J shed 0 bases, with 8 bases lying between them. This CDR3 has 14 amino acids.

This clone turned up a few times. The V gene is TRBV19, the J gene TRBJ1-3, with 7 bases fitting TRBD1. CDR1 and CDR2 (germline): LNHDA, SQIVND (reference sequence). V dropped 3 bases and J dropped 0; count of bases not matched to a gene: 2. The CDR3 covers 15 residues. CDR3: CASSIGTVSGNTIYF. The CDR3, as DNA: TGTGCCAGTAGTATCGGGACAGTCTCTGGAAACACCATATATTTT.

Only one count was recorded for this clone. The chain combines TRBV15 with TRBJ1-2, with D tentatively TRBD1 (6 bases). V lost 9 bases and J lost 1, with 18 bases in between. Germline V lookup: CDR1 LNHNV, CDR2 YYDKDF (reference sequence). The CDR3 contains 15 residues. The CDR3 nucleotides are TGTGCCACTTCGGACAGCCCTGGATTTAACTATGGCTACACCTTC. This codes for CATSDSPGFNYGYTF. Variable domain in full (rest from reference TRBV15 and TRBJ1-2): DAMVIQNPRYQVTQFGKPVTLSCSQTLNHNVMYWYQQKSSQAPKLLFHYYDKDFNNEADTPDNFQSRRPNTSFCFLDIRSPGLGDTAMYLCATSDSPGFNYGYTFGSGTRLTVV.

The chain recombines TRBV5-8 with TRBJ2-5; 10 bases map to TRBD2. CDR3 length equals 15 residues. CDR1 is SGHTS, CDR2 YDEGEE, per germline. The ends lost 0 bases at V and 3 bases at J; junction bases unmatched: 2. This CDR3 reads CASSLVGLAEETQYF. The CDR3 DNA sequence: TGTGCCAGCAGCTTGGTTGGACTAGCGGAAGAGACCCAGTACTTC.

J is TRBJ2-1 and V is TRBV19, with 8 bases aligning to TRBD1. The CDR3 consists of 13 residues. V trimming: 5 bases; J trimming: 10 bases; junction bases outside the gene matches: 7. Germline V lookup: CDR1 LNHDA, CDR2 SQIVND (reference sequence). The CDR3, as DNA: TGTGCCAGTAGTCCAGGGGGCGAGGGGGAGCAGTTCTTC. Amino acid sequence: CASSPGGEGEQFF.

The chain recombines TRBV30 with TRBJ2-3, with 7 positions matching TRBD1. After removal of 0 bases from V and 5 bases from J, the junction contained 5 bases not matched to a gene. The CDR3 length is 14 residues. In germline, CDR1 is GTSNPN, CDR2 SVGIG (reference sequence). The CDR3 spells CAWSVKGAGDTQYF. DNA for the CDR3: TGTGCCTGGAGTGTAAAGGGGGCAGGAGATACGCAGTATTTT. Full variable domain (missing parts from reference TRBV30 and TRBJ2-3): SQTIHQWPATLVQPVGSPLSLECTVEGTSNPNLYWYRQAAGRGLQLLFYSVGIGQISSEVPQNLSASRPQDRQFILSSKKLLLSDSGFYLCAWSVKGAGDTQYFGPGTRLTVL.

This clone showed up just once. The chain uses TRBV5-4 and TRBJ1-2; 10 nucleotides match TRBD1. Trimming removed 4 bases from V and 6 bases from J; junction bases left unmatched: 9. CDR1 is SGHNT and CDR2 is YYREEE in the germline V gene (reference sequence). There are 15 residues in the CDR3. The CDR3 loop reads CASSTGQGDVDGYTF. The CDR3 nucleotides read TGTGCCAGCAGCACAGGACAGGGGGATGTTGATGGCTACACCTTC. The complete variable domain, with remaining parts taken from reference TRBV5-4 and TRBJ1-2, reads ETGVTQSPTHLIKTRGQQVTLRCSSQSGHNTVSWYQQALGQGPQFIFQYYREEENGRGNFPPRFSGLQFPNYSSELNVNALELDDSALYLCASSTGQGDVDGYTFGSGTRLTVV.

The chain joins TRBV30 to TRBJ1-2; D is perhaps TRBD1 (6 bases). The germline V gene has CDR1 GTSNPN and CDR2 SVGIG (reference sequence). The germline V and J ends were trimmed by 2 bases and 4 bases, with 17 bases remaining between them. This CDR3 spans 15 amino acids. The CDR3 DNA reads TGTGCCTGGAGTATCAGCAGAGTAGGGGGCTATGGCTACACCTTC. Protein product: CAWSISRVGGYGYTF.

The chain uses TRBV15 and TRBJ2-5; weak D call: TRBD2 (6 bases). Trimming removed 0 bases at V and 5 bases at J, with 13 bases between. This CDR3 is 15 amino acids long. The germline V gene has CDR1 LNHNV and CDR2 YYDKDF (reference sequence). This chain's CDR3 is CATSREEGFFETQYF. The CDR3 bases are TGTGCCACCAGCAGAGAGGAGGGTTTCTTCGAGACCCAGTACTTC.

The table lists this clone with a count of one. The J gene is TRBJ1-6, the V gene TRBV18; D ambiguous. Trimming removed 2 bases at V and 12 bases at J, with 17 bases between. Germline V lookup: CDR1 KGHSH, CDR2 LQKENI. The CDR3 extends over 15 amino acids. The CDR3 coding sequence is TGTGCCAGCTCACCAGGGCACGTCGTATTGGGACCCCTCCACTTT. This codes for CASSPGHVVLGPLHF.

CDR3 DNA sequence: TGTGCCAGCGGAAGCGGGGGGGCCAGGGGAGATACGCAGTATTTT. The encoded protein is CASGSGGARGDTQYF. V usage is TRBV2 and J usage is TRBJ2-3, with TRBD2 identical over 10 bases. CDR1 is SNHLY and CDR2 is FYNNEI in the germline V gene. V shed 8 bases, J shed 5 bases, and the junction held 10 bases outside the gene matches. The CDR3 consists of 15 residues.

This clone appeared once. The CDR3 nucleotides are TGTGCCACCAAGGGGCAGAAGAACACTGAAGCTTTCTTT. It translates to CATKGQKNTEAFF. The chain is built from TRBV10-3 and TRBJ1-1; weak D call: TRBD1 (5 bases). Germline V gives CDR1 ENHRY, CDR2 SYGVKD. CDR3 length: 13 amino acids. Deletions cut 10 bases from V and 1 base from J, with 13 bases between.

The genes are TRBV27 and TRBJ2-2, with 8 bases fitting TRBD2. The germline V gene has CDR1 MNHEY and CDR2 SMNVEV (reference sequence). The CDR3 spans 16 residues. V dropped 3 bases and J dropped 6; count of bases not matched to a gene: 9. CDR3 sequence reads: CASSFYRGGPSGELFF. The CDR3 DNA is TGTGCCAGCAGTTTCTATCGGGGGGGGCCATCCGGGGAGCTGTTTTTT.

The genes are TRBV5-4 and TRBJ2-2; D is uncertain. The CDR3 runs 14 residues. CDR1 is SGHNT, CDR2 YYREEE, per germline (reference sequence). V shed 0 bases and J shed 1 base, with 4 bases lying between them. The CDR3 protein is CASSLVQNTGELFF. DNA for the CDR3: TGTGCCAGCAGCTTGGTTCAGAACACCGGGGAGCTGTTTTTT.

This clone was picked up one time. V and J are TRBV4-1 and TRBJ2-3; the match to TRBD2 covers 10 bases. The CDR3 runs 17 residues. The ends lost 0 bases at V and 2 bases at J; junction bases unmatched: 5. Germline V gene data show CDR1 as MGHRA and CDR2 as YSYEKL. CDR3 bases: TGCGCCAGCAGCCAAGATTTTCTAGCGGGGGACACAGATACGCAGTATTTT. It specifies CASSQDFLAGDTDTQYF.

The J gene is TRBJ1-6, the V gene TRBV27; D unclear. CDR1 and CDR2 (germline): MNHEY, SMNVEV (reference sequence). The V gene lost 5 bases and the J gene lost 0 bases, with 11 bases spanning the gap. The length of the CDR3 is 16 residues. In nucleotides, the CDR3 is TGTGCCAGCAGTCTGAGGGCCAGCTCCTATAATTCACCCCTCCACTTT. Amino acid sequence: CASSLRASSYNSPLHF.

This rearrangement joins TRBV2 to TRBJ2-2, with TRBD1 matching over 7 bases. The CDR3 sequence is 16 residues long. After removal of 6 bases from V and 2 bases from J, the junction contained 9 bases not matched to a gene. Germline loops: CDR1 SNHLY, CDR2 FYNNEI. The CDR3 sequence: CASSRSTGANTGELFF. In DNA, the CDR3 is TGTGCCAGCAGCCGCTCCACAGGGGCTAACACCGGGGAGCTGTTTTTT.